These 25 T cell receptor beta chains came from one sample sequenced in a study of cytomegalovirus exposure and HLA in healthy donors. Use of 60 Vbeta and 13 Jbeta primers characterized the PCR. The table came from immunoSEQ multiplex PCR; TCRdb's copy has only in-frame clones and leaves some out. The data contain over 150,000 clones, roughly 78% of them singletons. What was sequenced was PBMCs. Source of these receptors: a boy younger than 18 in good health and CMV-seronegative.

CDR3 loop: CATSRVPSWGRYGYTF. CDR3 DNA: TGTGCCACCAGCAGAGTCCCCTCCTGGGGGCGGTATGGCTACACCTTC. V and J are TRBV15 and TRBJ1-2, with a weak D call TRBD1 (6 bases). The CDR3 has 16 amino acids. The V gene's germline CDR1 is LNHNV and CDR2 YYDKDF (reference sequence). Trimming pared 1 base from V and 5 bases from J, leaving 17 bases between.

The J gene is TRBJ1-5, the V gene TRBV12-5; 8 bases agree with TRBD1. The germline V gene has CDR1 LGHNT and CDR2 FRNRAP. This CDR3 has 16 residues. V was pared by 3 bases and J by 0 bases, with 4 bases of the junction left unmatched. This CDR3 reads CASGFSTGVSNQPQHF. CDR3 DNA: TGTGCTAGTGGTTTCTCGACAGGGGTTAGCAATCAGCCCCAGCATTTT.

V gene TRBV27 combines with J gene TRBJ2-7; possibly TRBD1 for D (6 bases). V was shortened by 10 bases and J by 3 bases, with 13 bases between the two germline ends. This CDR3 has 12 amino acids. CDR1 MNHEY and CDR2 SMNVEV come from the germline V gene (reference sequence). In DNA, the CDR3 is TGTGCCACCTCCGACAGGTTCTACGAGCAGTACTTC. This encodes CATSDRFYEQYF.

The chain recombines TRBV5-6 with TRBJ1-2; possibly TRBD1 for D (6 bases). V lost 0 bases to trimming and J lost 2 bases, with 14 bases between them. Looked up from germline, CDR1 is SGHDT and CDR2 is YYEEEE. The CDR3 covers 16 residues. The CDR3 region is CASSLAYRQENYGYTF. The CDR3 DNA follows: TGTGCCAGCAGCTTGGCTTATAGACAGGAAAACTATGGCTACACCTTC.

This chain links TRBV7-9 with TRBJ2-3, with D tentatively TRBD2 (8 bases). V lost 8 bases and J 2 bases, leaving 17 bases between the germline ends. The germline V gene encodes CDR1 SEHNR and CDR2 FQNEAQ (reference sequence). This CDR3 region has 15 residues. The CDR3, as DNA: TGTGCCAGCCGAGGGGGCGGGGGGCTCACAGATACGCAGTATTTT. This encodes CASRGGGGLTDTQYF.

This clone was seen a handful of times. The chain uses TRBV7-3 and TRBJ2-1, with D possibly TRBD1 on 5 matching bases. Germline CDR1 is SGHTA and CDR2 is FQGTGA. The CDR3 spans 15 residues. With 4 bases removed from V and 1 base from J, the gap between germline ends came to 11 bases. CDR3 residues: CASSSTGLSYNEQFF. The DNA of the CDR3 is TGTGCCAGCAGCTCCACAGGTTTATCCTACAATGAGCAGTTCTTC. The full variable domain, with the rest looked up from reference TRBV7-3 and TRBJ2-1, is GAGVSQTPSNKVTEKGKYVELRCDPISGHTALYWYRQSLGQGPEFLIYFQGTGAADDSGLPNDRFFAVRPEGSVSTLKIQRTERGDSAVYLCASSSTGLSYNEQFFGPGTRLTVL.

The chain is built from TRBV14 and TRBJ1-2; D possibly corresponds to TRBD1 (6 bases). CDR1 is SGHDN, CDR2 FVKESK, per germline. This CDR3 has 15 amino acids. Trimming took off 4 bases at V and 4 bases at J, with 16 bases between the two ends. CDR3 DNA sequence: TGTGCCAGCAGCCCGGGACATCCTCTAATCTATGGCTACACCTTC. Its translation: CASSPGHPLIYGYTF.

The rearrangement links TRBV19 to TRBJ1-3; 7 bases map to TRBD1. Germline CDR1 LNHDA, CDR2 SQIVND (reference sequence). The CDR3 is 16 amino acids. The J segment lost 0 bases and the V segment lost 5 bases, leaving 7 bases of the junction unmatched. CDR3: CASSPRDRASGNTIYF. The CDR3 region has the DNA TGTGCCAGTAGTCCCAGGGACAGAGCCTCTGGAAACACCATATATTTT.

The chain combines TRBV18 with TRBJ2-7; TRBD1 matches 10 bases. The junction had 6 bases not matched to a gene; V was cut back by 4 bases and J by 3 bases. The CDR3 contains 15 residues. The germline V gene has CDR1 KGHSH and CDR2 LQKENI. The DNA of the CDR3 is TGTGCCAGCTCACTGGGACAGGGGAGGGACTACGAGCAGTACTTC. Its translation: CASSLGQGRDYEQYF.

The chain recombines TRBV5-8 with TRBJ2-3, with D possibly being TRBD1 (5 bases). CDR3 length equals 15 residues. Germline CDR1 reads SGHTS; CDR2 reads YDEGEE. The V end lost 2 bases, the J end lost 4 bases, and 14 bases lay between the germline ends. The CDR3: CASSLGVQGADTQYF. The CDR3 coding sequence is TGTGCCAGCAGCTTAGGAGTTCAGGGCGCAGATACGCAGTATTTT. The complete variable domain, with remaining parts taken from reference TRBV5-8 and TRBJ2-3, reads EAGVTQSPTHLIKTRGQQATLRCSPISGHTSVYWYQQALGLGLQFLLWYDEGEERNRGNFPPRFSGRQFPNYSSELNVNALELEDSALYLCASSLGVQGADTQYFGPGTRLTVL.

This rearrangement joins TRBV19 to TRBJ1-1, with D maybe TRBD1 (6 bases). Germline CDR1 LNHDA, CDR2 SQIVND (reference sequence). The CDR3 has 13 amino acids. V was trimmed by 10 bases and J by 5 bases, leaving 17 bases between them. The CDR3 spells CATSQGRGTEAFF. CDR3 coding DNA: TGTGCCACCTCACAGGGCAGGGGAACTGAAGCTTTCTTT.

The chain uses TRBV4-1 and TRBJ1-2; 12 bases line up with TRBD1. Germline CDR1 MGHRA, CDR2 YSYEKL. Germline trimming cut 1 base from V and 4 bases from J; bases unmatched to any gene: 4. This CDR3 contains 16 residues. Written as DNA, the CDR3 is TGCGCCAGCAGCCAAGTGGGACAGGGGGCGACCTATGGCTACACCTTC. Residues: CASSQVGQGATYGYTF.

The chain carries TRBV7-6 and TRBJ2-3, with D unclear. Germline V CDR1 and CDR2: SGHVS, FNYEAQ. The CDR3 contains 13 residues. The ends were cut back, 1 base at V and 5 bases at J, with 7 bases in the middle. CDR3 sequence reads: CASSLVHRDTQYF. DNA for the CDR3: TGTGCCAGCAGCTTAGTGCACAGAGATACGCAGTATTTT.

The gene calls are TRBV11-3 and TRBJ2-7; D not certain. The germline CDR1 and CDR2 sequences are SGHNT and YENEEA. The CDR3 has 11 amino acids. V was pared by 8 bases and J by 5 bases, with 10 bases between. The CDR3 loop is CASGNEDEQYF. The CDR3, as DNA: TGTGCCAGCGGCAATGAGGACGAGCAGTACTTC.

CDR3 residues: CSVVRKGLAGDTQYF. Written as DNA, the CDR3 is TGCAGCGTCGTGCGTAAGGGACTAGCGGGAGATACGCAGTATTTT. The V gene is TRBV29-1, the J gene TRBJ2-3; 12 bases are shared with TRBD2. The CDR3 loop spans 15 amino acids. Germline V gene lookup returns CDR1 SQVTM and CDR2 ANQGSEA. V lost 6 bases and J lost 5; bases outside the gene matches: 9.

The chain uses TRBV11-2 and TRBJ2-3; perhaps TRBD1 as D (7 bases). CDR1 and CDR2 (germline): SGHAT, FQNNGV. Trimming pared 4 bases from V and 0 bases from J, leaving 11 bases between. The CDR3 totals 15 residues. CDR3 nucleotide sequence: TGTGCCAGCAGCTCAGGGGGGAGAAGCACAGATACGCAGTATTTT. Amino acid sequence: CASSSGGRSTDTQYF. Full variable domain (rest looked up from reference TRBV11-2 and TRBJ2-3): EAGVAQSPRYKIIEKRQSVAFWCNPISGHATLYWYQQILGQGPKLLIQFQNNGVVDDSQLPKDRFSAERLKGVDSTLKIQPAKLEDSAVYLCASSSGGRSTDTQYFGPGTRLTVL.

The V gene is TRBV6-5, the J gene TRBJ2-7; 8 bases agree with TRBD1. Germline V lookup: CDR1 MNHEY, CDR2 SVGAGI. With V trimmed by 5 bases and J by 6 bases, 6 bases remained unmatched. The CDR3 is made up of 13 amino acids. The CDR3 nucleotides are TGTGCCAGCAGTAAAACGACAGGGGTCGAGCAGTACTTC. Translated, it gives CASSKTTGVEQYF.

The genes are TRBV11-2 and TRBJ1-1, with TRBD1 as a possible D gene (5 bases). CDR1 SGHAT and CDR2 FQNNGV come from the germline V gene. CDR3 length: 14 residues. Trimming took off 1 base at V and 4 bases at J, with 10 bases between the two ends. The CDR3 DNA is TGTGCCAGCAGCTTAGGGCAGGGAAGCACTGAAGCTTTCTTT. This codes for CASSLGQGSTEAFF.

The genes are TRBV11-3 and TRBJ1-1; D is undetermined. V was pared by 4 bases and J by 3 bases, with 15 bases between. Germline assignment: CDR1 SGHNT and CDR2 YENEEA. The CDR3 consists of 15 residues. The CDR3 region has the DNA TGTGCCAGCAGCTCCCTCTATGCCAGGCACACTGAAGCTTTCTTT. Protein sequence: CASSSLYARHTEAFF.

This sequence joins TRBV15 and TRBJ2-5; D is possibly TRBD1 (6 bases). Germline V gene lookup returns CDR1 LNHNV and CDR2 YYDKDF (reference sequence). The CDR3 contains 15 residues. V lost 2 bases and J 4 bases, leaving 14 bases between the germline ends. In DNA form, the CDR3 reads TGTGCCACCAGCAGACCCTTACAGGGAATAGAGACCCAGTACTTC. Translation gives CATSRPLQGIETQYF.

The chain is built from TRBV7-9 and TRBJ1-2, with unresolved D. The V gene lost 3 bases and the J gene lost 1 base, with 9 bases spanning the gap. Germline loops: CDR1 SEHNR, CDR2 FQNEAQ (reference sequence). This CDR3 has 14 residues. CDR3 nucleotide sequence: TGTGCCAGCAGCTTTGAGGGAATTAACTATGGCTACACCTTC. Protein product: CASSFEGINYGYTF.

This clone is a singleton in its sample. The chain joins TRBV6-1 to TRBJ1-5; unclear D gene. In germline, CDR1 is MNHNS, CDR2 SASEGT. V gave up 3 bases and J gave up 3 bases, with 6 bases separating them. The CDR3 runs 13 residues. In DNA, the CDR3 is TGTGCCAGCAGTGATATAGACAATCAGCCCCAGCATTTT. It codes for CASSDIDNQPQHF.

The rearrangement uses TRBV19 and TRBJ1-2; D remains ambiguous. Germline values: CDR1 LNHDA, CDR2 SQIVND (reference sequence). The CDR3 runs to 11 residues. V lost 8 bases to trimming and J lost 6 bases, with 10 bases between them. Written as DNA, the CDR3 is TGTGCCAGTGGGCCTCCTCATGGCTACACCTTC. Its translation: CASGPPHGYTF.

This CDR3 reads CASSRGQFQPQHF. As DNA, the CDR3 is TGTGCCAGCAGCCGAGGACAATTCCAGCCCCAGCATTTT. The chain recombines TRBV7-6 with TRBJ1-5, with a tentative D call TRBD1 (5 bases). Germline values: CDR1 SGHVS, CDR2 FNYEAQ. The CDR3 is 13 amino acids. The germline V and J ends were trimmed by 5 bases and 7 bases, with 12 bases remaining between them.

The rearrangement joins TRBV9 to TRBJ2-2, with TRBD2 identical over 10 bases. The germline gives CDR1 SGDLS, CDR2 YYNGEE. The CDR3 sequence is 21 residues long. V gave up 0 bases and J gave up 0 bases; unmatched junction bases: 14. The CDR3 DNA reads TGTGCCAGCAGCGTAGAAGGCGGTAGCGGGGGGCTCACTACGAACACCGGGGAGCTGTTTTTT. Residues: CASSVEGGSGGLTTNTGELFF.